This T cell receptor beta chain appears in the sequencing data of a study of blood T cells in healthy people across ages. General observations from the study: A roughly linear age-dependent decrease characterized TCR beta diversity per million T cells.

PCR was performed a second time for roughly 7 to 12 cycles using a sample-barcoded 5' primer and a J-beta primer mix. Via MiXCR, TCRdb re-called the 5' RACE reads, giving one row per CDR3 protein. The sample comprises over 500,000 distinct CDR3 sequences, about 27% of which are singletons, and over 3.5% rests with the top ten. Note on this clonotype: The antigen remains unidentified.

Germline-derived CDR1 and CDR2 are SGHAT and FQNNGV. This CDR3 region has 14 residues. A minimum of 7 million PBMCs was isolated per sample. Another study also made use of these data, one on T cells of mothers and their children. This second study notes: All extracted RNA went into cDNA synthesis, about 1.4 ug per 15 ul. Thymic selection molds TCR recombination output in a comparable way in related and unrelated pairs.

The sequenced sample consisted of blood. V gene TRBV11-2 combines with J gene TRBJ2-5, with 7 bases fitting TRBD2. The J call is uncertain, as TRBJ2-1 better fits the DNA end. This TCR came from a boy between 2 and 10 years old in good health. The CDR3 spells CASSLDREGGEQFF. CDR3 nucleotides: TGTGCCAGCAGCTTAGATCGTGAGGGAGGGGAGCAGTTCTTC.